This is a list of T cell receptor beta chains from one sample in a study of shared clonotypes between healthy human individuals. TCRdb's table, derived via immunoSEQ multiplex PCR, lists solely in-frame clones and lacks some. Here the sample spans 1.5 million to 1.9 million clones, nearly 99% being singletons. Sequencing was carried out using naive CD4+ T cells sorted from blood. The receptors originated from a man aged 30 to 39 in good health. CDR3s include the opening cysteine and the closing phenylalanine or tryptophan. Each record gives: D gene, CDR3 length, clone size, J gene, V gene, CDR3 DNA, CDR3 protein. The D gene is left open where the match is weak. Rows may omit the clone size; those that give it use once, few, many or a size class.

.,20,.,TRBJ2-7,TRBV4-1,TGCGCCAGCAGCACCTCTGGGTGGACTGGGCCTCATCCTCCTCTCTACGAGCAGTACTTC,CASSTSGWTGPHPPLYEQYF
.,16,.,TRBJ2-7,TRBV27,TGTGCCAGCGTAGACTTCTGGGAACAGCCTTACTACGAGCAGTACTTC,CASVDFWEQPYYEQYF
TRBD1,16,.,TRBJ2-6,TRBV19,TGTGCCAGTTCGGACAGGGGAAGCTCTGGGGCCAACGTCCTGACTTTC,CASSDRGSSGANVLTF
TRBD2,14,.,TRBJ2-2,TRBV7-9,TGTGCCAGCCGGGCTAGCGGGAGTTCGGGGGAGCTGTTTTTT,CASRASGSSGELFF
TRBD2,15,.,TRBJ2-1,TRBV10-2,TGCGCCAGCAGTGATAGCGGGAGGTCCTACAATGAGCAGTTCTTC,CASSDSGRSYNEQFF
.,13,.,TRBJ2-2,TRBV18,TGTGCCAGCTCACCATACAAGACCGGGGAGCTGTTTTTT,CASSPYKTGELFF
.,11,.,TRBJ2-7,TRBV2,TGTGCCAGTGGCAGTGAGTACGAGCAGTACTTC,CASGSEYEQYF
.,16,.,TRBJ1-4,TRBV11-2,TGTGCCAGCAGCTTAGAGCCAGGGGTTTTAAGAGAAAAACTGTTTTTT,CASSLEPGVLREKLFF
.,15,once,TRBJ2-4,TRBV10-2,TGCGCCACCCAGGACAGACCTGTAGCCAAAAACATTCAGTACTTC,CATQDRPVAKNIQYF
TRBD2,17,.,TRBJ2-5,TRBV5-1,TGCGCCAGCAGCTTGGGCTCTAGCGGGAGGGCACAAGAGACCCAGTACTTC,CASSLGSSGRAQETQYF
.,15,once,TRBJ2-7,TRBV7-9,TGTGCCAGCAGCTTTCGAGGGTTACAAGGCTACGAGCAGTACTTC,CASSFRGLQGYEQYF
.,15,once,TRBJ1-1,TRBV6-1,TGTGCCAGCAGTGAAATTGGGCAGGGGTACACTGAAGCTTTCTTT,CASSEIGQGYTEAFF
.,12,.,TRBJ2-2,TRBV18,TGTGCCAGCTCACCGAGCTCCGGGGAGCTGTTTTTT,CASSPSSGELFF
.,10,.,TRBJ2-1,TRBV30,TGTGCCTGCCTGGACAGTGTAGGGTTCTTC,CACLDSVGFF
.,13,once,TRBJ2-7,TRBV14,TGTGCCAGCAGCCGCGGAGACCTGAGAGAGCAGTACTTC,CASSRGDLREQYF
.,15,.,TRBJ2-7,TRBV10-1,TGCGCCAGCAGTGAGTCTGGGGGAGGTCCTCTTGAGCAGTACTTC,CASSESGGGPLEQYF
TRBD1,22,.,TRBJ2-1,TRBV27,TGTGCCAGCAGTTTATACGTCGAGACAGGGGGCTTCCGGTCAGGAAGGAACAATGAGCAGTTCTTC,CASSLYVETGGFRSGRNNEQFF
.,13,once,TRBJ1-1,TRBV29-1,TGCAGCGCGAAGGTGGACGCCAACACTGAAGCTTTCTTT,CSAKVDANTEAFF
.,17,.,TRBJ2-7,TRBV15,TGTGCCACCAGCAGACTGCATCTCCCGGACCGAGTCTACGAGCAGTACTTC,CATSRLHLPDRVYEQYF
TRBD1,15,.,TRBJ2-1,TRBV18,TGTGCCAGCTCCCGGACGAGACAGGGGTTCAATGAGCAGTTCTTC,CASSRTRQGFNEQFF
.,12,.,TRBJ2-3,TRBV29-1,TGCAGCGTTGTTTCCCGAACAGATACGCAGTATTTT,CSVVSRTDTQYF
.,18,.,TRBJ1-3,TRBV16,TGTGCCAGCAGCCAATGGTCCAGGCGGGCAGTCACTGGAAACACCATATATTTT,CASSQWSRRAVTGNTIYF
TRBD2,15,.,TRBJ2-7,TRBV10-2,TGCGCCAGCAGTGAGCAAGCGCTAGCGGGAGCCGAGCAGTACTTC,CASSEQALAGAEQYF
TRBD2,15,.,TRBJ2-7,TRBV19,TGTGCCAGTAGTAGCTCCGGGATTCCAGCGGGAGAGCAGTACTTC,CASSSSGIPAGEQYF
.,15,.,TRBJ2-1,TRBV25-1,TGTGCCAGCAGTGAAGGTTTGCGCGGCAACAATGAGCAGTTCTTC,CASSEGLRGNNEQFF
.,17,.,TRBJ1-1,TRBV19,TGTGCCAGTAGTGCCCGTCAGAACATATTCAGGCACACTGAAGCTTTCTTT,CASSARQNIFRHTEAFF
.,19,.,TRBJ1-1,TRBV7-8,TGTGCCAGCAGCTCCGACCAGCCGAATGAGGGGTGGCGGGTCACTGAAGCTTTCTTT,CASSSDQPNEGWRVTEAFF
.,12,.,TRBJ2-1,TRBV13,TGTGCCAGCAGCCGCAGCTACAATGAGCAGTTCTTC,CASSRSYNEQFF
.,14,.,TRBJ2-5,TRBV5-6,TGTGCCAGCAGCACCGCAGGGCCAGGGGAGACCCAGTACTTC,CASSTAGPGETQYF
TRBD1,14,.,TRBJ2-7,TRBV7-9,TGTGCCAGCAGCGAACCGGACAGGGGTAACGAGCAGTACTTC,CASSEPDRGNEQYF
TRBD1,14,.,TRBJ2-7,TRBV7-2,TGTGCCAGCAGAGCCCGGACAGGGATCTACGAGCAGTACTTC,CASRARTGIYEQYF
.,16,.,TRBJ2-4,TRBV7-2,TGTGCCAGCAGCTTAGGGGGCGGTGGCCGTTTGCACATTCAGTACTTC,CASSLGGGGRLHIQYF
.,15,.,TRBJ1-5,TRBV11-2,TGTGCCAGCAGCTTAGATCTTGGTAGCAATCAGCCCCAGCATTTT,CASSLDLGSNQPQHF
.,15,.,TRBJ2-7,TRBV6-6,TGTGCCAGCAGTTTATTCCTTGGACAGCCTGGGGAGCAGTACTTC,CASSLFLGQPGEQYF